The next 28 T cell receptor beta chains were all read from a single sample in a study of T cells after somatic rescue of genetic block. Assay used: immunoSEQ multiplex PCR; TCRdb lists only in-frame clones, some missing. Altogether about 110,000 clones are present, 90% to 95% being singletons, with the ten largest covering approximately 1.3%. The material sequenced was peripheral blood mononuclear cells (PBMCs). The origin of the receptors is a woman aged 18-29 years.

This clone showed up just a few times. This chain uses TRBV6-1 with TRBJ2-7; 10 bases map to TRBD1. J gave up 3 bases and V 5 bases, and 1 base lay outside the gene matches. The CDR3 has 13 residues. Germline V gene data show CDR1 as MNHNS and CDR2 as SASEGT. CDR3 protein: CASSRDRGYEQYF. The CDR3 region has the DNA TGTGCCAGCAGTCGGGACAGGGGCTACGAGCAGTACTTC.

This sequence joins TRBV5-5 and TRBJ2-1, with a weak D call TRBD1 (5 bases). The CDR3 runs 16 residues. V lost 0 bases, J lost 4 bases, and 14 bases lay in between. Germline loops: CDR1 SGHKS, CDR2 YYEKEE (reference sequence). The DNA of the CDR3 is TGTGCCAGCAGCTTGGATTTCGGACATACTTACAATGAGCAGTTCTTC. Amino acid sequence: CASSLDFGHTYNEQFF. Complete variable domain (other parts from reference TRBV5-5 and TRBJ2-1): DAGVTQSPTHLIKTRGQQVTLRCSPISGHKSVSWYQQVLGQGPQFIFQYYEKEERGRGNFPDRFSARQFPNYSSELNVNALLLGDSALYLCASSLDFGHTYNEQFFGPGTRLTVL.

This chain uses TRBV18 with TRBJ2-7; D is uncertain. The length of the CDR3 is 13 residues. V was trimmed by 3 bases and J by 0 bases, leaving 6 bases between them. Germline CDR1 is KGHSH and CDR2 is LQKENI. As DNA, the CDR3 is TGTGCCAGCTCACCTCCAGTCTCCTACGAGCAGTACTTC. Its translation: CASSPPVSYEQYF.

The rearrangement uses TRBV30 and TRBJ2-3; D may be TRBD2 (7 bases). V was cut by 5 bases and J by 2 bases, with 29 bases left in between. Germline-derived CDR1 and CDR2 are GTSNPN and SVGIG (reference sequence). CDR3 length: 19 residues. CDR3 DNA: TGTGCCTGGTGGTACAATAGGGAGGGGGGGCCAATCTTCACAGATACGCAGTATTTT. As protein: CAWWYNREGGPIFTDTQYF.

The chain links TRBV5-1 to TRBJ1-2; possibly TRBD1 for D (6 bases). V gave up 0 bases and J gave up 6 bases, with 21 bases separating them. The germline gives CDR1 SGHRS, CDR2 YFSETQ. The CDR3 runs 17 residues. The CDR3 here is CASSLEGKGEARNGYTF. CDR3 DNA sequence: TGCGCCAGCAGCTTGGAGGGTAAGGGGGAGGCTCGAAATGGCTACACCTTC.

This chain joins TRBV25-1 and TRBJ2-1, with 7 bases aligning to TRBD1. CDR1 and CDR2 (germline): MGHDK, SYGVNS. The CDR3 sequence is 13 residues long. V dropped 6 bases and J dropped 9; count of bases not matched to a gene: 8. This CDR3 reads CASSKTGSGEQFF. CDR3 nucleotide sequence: TGTGCCAGCAGCAAGACAGGGTCGGGTGAGCAGTTCTTC.

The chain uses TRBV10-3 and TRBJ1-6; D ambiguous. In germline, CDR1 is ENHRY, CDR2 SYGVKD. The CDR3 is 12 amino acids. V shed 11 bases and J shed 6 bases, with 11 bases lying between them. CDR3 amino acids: CAAGPFNSPLHF. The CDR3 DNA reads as TGTGCCGCCGGACCCTTTAATTCACCCCTCCACTTT.

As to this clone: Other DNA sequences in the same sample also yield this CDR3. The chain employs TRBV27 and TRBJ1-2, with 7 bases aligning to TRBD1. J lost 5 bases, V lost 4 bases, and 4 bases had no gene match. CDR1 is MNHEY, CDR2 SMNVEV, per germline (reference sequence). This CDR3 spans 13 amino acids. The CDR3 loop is CASSSRQGYGYTF. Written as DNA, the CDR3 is TGTGCCAGCAGTTCGAGACAGGGATATGGCTACACCTTC.

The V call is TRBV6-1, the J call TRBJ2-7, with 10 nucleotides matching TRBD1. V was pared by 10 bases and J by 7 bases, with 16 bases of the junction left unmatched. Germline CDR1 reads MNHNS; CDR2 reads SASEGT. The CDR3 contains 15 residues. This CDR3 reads CATPSMPGQGREQYF. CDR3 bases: TGTGCCACACCTTCAATGCCGGGACAGGGGCGGGAGCAGTACTTC.

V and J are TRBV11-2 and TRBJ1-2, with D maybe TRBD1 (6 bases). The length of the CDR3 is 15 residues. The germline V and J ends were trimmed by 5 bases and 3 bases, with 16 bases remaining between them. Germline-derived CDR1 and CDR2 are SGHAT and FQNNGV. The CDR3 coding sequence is TGTGCCAGCAGCCCTATACGGGGGGCGCACTATGGCTACACCTTC. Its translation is CASSPIRGAHYGYTF.

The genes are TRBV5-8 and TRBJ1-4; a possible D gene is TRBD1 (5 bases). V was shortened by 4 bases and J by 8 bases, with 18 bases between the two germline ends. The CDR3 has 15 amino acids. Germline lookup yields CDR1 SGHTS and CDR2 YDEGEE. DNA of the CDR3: TGTGCCAGCAGCCCCTGGGGGTTAGGAGAAGAAAAACTGTTTTTT. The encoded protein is CASSPWGLGEEKLFF.

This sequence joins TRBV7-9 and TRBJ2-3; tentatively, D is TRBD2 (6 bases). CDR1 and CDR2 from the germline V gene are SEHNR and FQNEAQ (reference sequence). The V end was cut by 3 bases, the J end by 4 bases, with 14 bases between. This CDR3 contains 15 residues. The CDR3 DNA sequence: TGTGCCAGCAGCTTCCCCTGGACTATGCCAGATACGCAGTATTTT. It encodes CASSFPWTMPDTQYF. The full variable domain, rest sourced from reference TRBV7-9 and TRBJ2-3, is DTGVSQNPRHKITKRGQNVTFRCDPISEHNRLYWYRQTLGQGPEFLTYFQNEAQLEKSRLLSDRFSAERPKGSFSTLEIQRTEQGDSAMYLCASSFPWTMPDTQYFGPGTRLTVL.

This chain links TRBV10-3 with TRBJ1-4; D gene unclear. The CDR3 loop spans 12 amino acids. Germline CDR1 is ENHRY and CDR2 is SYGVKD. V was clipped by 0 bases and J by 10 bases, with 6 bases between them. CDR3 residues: CAISESMVKLFF. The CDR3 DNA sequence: TGTGCCATCAGTGAGTCGATGGTAAAACTGTTTTTT.

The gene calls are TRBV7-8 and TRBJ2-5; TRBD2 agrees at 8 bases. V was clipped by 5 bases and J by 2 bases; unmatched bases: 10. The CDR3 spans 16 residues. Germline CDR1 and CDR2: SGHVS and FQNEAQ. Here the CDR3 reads CASSPGLASRQETQYF. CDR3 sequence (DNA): TGTGCCAGCAGCCCAGGACTAGCCAGCAGGCAAGAGACCCAGTACTTC.

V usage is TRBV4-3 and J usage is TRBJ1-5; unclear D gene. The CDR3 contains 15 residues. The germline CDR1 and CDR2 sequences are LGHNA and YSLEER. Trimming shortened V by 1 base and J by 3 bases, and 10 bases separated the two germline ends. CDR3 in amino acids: CASSQVFNSNQPQHF. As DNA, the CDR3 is TGCGCCAGCAGCCAAGTCTTTAATTCCAATCAGCCCCAGCATTTT.

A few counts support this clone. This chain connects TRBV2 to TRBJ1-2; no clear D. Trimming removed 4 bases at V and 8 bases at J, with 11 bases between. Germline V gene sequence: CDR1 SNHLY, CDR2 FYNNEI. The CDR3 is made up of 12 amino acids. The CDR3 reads CASSGEGGGYTF. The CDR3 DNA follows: TGTGCCAGCAGTGGGGAAGGTGGAGGCTACACCTTC.

The DNA of the CDR3 is TGTGCCAGCAGCCCGGGGGGGGATTCCTATGGCTACACCTTC. Residues: CASSPGGDSYGYTF. The genes are TRBV28 and TRBJ1-2; TRBD1 is a possible D gene (5 bases). CDR1 is MDHEN, CDR2 SYDVKM, per germline. The length of the CDR3 is 14 residues. V was clipped by 6 bases and J by 4 bases, with 15 bases between them.

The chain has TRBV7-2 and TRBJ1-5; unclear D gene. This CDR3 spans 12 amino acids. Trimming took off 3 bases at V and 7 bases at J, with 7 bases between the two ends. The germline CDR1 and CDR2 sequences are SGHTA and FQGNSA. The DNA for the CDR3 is TGTGCCAGCAGCTTCCGGGAGCAGCCCCAGCATTTT. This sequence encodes CASSFREQPQHF.

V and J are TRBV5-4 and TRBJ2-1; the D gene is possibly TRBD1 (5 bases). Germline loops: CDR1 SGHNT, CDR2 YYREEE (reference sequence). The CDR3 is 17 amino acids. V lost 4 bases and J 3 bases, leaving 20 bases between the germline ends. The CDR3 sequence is CASSARVGIRGYNEQFF. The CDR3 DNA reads TGTGCCAGCAGCGCTAGGGTTGGGATAAGGGGCTACAATGAGCAGTTCTTC.

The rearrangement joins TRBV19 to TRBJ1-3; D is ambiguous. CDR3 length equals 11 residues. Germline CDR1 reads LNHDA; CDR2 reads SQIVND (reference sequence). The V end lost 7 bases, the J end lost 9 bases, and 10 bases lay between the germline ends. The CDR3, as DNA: TGTGCCAGTACCGCAGGTAGCACCATATATTTT. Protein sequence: CASTAGSTIYF.

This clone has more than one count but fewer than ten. CDR3 nucleotide sequence: TGCAGCGCTAGGACAGGGGAGGCGATCACTGAAGCTTTCTTT. It specifies CSARTGEAITEAFF. The chain carries TRBV29-1 and TRBJ1-1; 9 bases map to TRBD1. This CDR3 spans 14 amino acids. Germline V lookup: CDR1 SQVTM, CDR2 ANQGSEA. Germline trimming cut 7 bases from V and 4 bases from J; bases unmatched to any gene: 10.

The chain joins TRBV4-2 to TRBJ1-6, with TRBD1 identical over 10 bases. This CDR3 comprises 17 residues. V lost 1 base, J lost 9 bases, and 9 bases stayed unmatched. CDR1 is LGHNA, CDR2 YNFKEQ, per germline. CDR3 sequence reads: CASSQGDGTGESSPLHF. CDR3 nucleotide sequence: TGTGCCAGCAGCCAAGGGGACGGGACAGGGGAAAGTTCACCCCTCCACTTT.

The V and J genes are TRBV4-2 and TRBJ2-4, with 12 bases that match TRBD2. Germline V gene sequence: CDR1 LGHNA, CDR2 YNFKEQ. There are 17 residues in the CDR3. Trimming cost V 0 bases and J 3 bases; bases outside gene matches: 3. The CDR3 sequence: CASSQDLAGGHKNIQYF. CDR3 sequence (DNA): TGTGCCAGCAGCCAAGATCTAGCGGGGGGGCACAAAAACATTCAGTACTTC.

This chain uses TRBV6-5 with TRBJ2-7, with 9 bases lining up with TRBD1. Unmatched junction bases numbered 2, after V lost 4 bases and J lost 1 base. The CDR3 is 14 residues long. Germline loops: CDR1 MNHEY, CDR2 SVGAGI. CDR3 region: CASSSQGASYEQYF. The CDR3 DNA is TGTGCCAGCAGTTCACAGGGGGCGTCCTACGAGCAGTACTTC.

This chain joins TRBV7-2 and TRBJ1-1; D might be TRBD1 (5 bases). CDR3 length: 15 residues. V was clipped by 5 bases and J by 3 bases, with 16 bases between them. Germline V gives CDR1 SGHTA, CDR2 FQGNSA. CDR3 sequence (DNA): TGTGCCAGCAGCCCGCGGGAGGGGCCGGACACTGAAGCTTTCTTT. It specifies CASSPREGPDTEAFF.

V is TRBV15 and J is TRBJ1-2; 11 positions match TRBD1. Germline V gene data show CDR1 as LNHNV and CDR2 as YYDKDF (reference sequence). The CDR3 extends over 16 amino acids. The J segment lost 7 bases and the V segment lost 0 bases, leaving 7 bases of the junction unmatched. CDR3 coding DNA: TGTGCCACCAGCAGAGAAGGTCGGACAGGGGGCACTGGCTACACCTTC. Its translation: CATSREGRTGGTGYTF.

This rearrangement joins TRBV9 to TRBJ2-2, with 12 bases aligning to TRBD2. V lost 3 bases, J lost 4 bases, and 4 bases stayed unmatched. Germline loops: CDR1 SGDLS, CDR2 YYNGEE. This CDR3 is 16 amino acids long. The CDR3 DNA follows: TGTGCCAGCAGCGCAGGACTAGCGGGGCCCACCGGGGAGCTGTTTTTT. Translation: CASSAGLAGPTGELFF. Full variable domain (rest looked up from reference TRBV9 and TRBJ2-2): DSGVTQTPKHLITATGQRVTLRCSPRSGDLSVYWYQQSLDQGLQFLIQYYNGEERAKGNILERFSAQQFPDLHSELNLSSLELGDSALYFCASSAGLAGPTGELFFGEGSRLTVL.

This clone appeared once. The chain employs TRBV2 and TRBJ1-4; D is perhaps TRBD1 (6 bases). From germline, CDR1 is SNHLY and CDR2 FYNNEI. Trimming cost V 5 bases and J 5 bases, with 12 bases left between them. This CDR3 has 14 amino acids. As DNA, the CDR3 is TGTGCCAGCAGTCGGACAGAACTAAATGAAAAACTGTTTTTT. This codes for CASSRTELNEKLFF.